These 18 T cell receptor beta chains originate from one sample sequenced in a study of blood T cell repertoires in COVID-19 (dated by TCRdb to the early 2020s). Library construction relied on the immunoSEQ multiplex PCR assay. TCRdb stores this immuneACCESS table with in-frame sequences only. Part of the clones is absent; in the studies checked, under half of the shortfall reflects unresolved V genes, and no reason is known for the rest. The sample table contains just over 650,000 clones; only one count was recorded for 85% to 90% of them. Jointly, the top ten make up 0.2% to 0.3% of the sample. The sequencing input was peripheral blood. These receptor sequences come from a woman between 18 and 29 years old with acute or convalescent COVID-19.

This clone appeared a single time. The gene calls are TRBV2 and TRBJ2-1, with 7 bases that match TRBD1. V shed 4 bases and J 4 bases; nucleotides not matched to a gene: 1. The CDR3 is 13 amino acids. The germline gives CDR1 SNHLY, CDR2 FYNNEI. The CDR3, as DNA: TGTGCCAGCAGTGCACAGGGGTACAATGAGCAGTTCTTC. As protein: CASSAQGYNEQFF. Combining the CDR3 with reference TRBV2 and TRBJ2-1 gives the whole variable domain EPEVTQTPSHQVTQMGQEVILRCVPISNHLYFYWYRQILGQKVEFLVSFYNNEISEKSEIFDDQFSVERPDGSNFTLKIRSTKLEDSAMYFCASSAQGYNEQFFGPGTRLTVL.

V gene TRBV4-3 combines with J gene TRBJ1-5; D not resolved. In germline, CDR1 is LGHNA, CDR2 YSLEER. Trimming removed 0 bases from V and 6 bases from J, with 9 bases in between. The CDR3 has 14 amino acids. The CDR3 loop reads CASSQDVGAQPQHF. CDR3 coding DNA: TGCGCCAGCAGCCAAGACGTCGGTGCTCAGCCCCAGCATTTT.

This CDR3 is CASLGQGNTGELFF. CDR3 in DNA: TGTGCCAGCCTGGGACAGGGGAACACCGGGGAGCTGTTTTTT. This rearrangement joins TRBV10-3 to TRBJ2-2; TRBD1 aligns across 9 bases. Germline loops: CDR1 ENHRY, CDR2 SYGVKD. This CDR3 comprises 14 residues. With V trimmed by 10 bases and J by 1 base, 4 bases remained unmatched.

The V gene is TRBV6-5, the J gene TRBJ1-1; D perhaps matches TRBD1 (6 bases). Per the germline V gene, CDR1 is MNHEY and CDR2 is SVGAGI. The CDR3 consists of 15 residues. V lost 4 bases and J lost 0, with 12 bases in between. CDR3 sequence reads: CASSSGQTMNTEAFF. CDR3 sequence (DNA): TGTGCCAGCAGTTCCGGACAGACAATGAACACTGAAGCTTTCTTT.

Here the CDR3 reads CASSEWTVRDGSTEAFF. CDR3 coding DNA: TGTGCCAGCAGTGAATGGACCGTCAGGGACGGGAGCACTGAAGCTTTCTTT. The chain links TRBV25-1 to TRBJ1-1, with D tentatively TRBD1 (5 bases). V was shortened by 1 base and J by 4 bases, with 19 bases between the two germline ends. This CDR3 is built from 17 residues. Germline CDR1 MGHDK, CDR2 SYGVNS. The whole variable domain, filled in from reference TRBV25-1 and TRBJ1-1, reads EADIYQTPRYLVIGTGKKITLECSQTMGHDKMYWYQQDPGMELHLIHYSYGVNSTEKGDLSSESTVSRIRTEHFPLTLESARPSHTSQYLCASSEWTVRDGSTEAFFGQGTRLTVV.

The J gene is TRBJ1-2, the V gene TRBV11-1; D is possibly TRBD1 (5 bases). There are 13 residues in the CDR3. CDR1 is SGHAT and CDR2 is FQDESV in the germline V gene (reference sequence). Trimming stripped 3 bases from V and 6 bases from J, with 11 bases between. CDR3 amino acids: CASSFDRFNGYTF. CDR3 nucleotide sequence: TGTGCCAGCAGCTTCGACAGATTTAATGGCTACACCTTC.

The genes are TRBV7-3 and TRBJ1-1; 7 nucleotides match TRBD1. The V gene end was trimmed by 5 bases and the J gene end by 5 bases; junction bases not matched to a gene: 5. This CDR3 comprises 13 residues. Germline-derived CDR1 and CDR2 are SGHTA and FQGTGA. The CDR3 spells CASSRGQVTEAFF. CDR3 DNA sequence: TGTGCCAGCAGCAGGGGGCAAGTGACTGAAGCTTTCTTT.

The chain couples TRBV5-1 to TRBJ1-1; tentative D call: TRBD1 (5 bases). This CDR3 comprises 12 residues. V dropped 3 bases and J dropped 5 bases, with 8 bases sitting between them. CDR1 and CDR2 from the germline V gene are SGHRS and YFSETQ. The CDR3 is CASSSGSTEAFF. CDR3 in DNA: TGCGCCAGCAGCTCAGGGTCGACTGAAGCTTTCTTT.

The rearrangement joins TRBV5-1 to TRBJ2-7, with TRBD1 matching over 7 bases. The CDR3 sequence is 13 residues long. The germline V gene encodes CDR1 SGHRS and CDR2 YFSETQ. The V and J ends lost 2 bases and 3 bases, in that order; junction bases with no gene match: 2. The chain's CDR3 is CASSLTGDYEQYF. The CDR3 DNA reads TGCGCCAGCAGCTTAACAGGGGACTACGAGCAGTACTTC.

The CDR3 nucleotides read TGTGCCAGCAGTACCTCAAGGGACAGGGGGTACGAGCAGTACTTC. It codes for CASSTSRDRGYEQYF. The V and J genes are TRBV6-5 and TRBJ2-7, with 11 bases aligning to TRBD1. This CDR3 region has 15 residues. V dropped 5 bases and J dropped 4; count of bases not matched to a gene: 7. Looked up from germline, CDR1 is MNHEY and CDR2 is SVGAGI.

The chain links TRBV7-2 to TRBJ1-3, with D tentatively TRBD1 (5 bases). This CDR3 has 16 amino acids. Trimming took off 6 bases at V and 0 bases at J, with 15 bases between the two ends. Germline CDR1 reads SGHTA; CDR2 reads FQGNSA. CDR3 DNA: TGTGCCAGCAGGTCCAGGCCGGGGGGCTCTGGAAACACCATATATTTT. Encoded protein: CASRSRPGGSGNTIYF.

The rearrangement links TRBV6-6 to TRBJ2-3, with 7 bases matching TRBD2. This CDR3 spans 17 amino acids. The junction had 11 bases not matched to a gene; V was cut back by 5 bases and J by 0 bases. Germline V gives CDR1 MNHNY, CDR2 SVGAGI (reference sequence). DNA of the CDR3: TGTGCCAGCAGTCGCCCGGGGGGAGTAACTAGCACAGATACGCAGTATTTT. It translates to CASSRPGGVTSTDTQYF.

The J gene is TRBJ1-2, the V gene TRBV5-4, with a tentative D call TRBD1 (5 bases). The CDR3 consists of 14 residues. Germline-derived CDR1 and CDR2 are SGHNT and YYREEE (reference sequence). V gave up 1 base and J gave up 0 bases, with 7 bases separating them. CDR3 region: CASSLWGANYGYTF. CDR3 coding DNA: TGTGCCAGCAGCTTGTGGGGGGCTAACTATGGCTACACCTTC.

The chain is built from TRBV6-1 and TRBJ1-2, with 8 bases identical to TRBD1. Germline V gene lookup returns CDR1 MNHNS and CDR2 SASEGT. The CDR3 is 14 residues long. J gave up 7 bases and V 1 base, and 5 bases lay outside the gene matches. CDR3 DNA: TGTGCCAGCAGTGAAGGAACAGGGGGAACTGGCTACACCTTC. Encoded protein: CASSEGTGGTGYTF.

DNA for the CDR3: TGTGCCAGCAGCTTAATTCGGGGAAACACTGAAGCTTTCTTT. The encoded protein is CASSLIRGNTEAFF. This chain connects TRBV11-2 to TRBJ1-1; no clear D. V was pared by 2 bases and J by 2 bases, with 9 bases between. The CDR3 has 14 residues. Germline-derived CDR1 and CDR2 are SGHAT and FQNNGV. The full variable domain, in which reference TRBV11-2 and TRBJ1-1 provide the parts outside the CDR3, is EAGVAQSPRYKIIEKRQSVAFWCNPISGHATLYWYQQILGQGPKLLIQFQNNGVVDDSQLPKDRFSAERLKGVDSTLKIQPAKLEDSAVYLCASSLIRGNTEAFFGQGTRLTVV.

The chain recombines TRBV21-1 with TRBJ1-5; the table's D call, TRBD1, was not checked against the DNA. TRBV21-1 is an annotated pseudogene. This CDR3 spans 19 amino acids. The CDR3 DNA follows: TGTGCCAGCAGCAAACCCCGGGACAGGGGGACTTATAGCAATCAGCCCCAGCATTTT. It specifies CASSKPRDRGTYSNQPQHF.

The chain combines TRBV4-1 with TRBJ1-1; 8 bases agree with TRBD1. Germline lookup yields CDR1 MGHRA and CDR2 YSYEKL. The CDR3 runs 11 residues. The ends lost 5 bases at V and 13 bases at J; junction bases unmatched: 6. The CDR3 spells CASSKGQGVFF. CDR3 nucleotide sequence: TGCGCCAGCAGCAAAGGACAGGGTGTTTTCTTT.

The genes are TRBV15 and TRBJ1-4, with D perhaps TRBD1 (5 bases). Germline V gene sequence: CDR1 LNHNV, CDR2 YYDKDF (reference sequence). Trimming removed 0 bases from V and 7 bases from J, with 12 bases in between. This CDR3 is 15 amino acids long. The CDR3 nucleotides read TGTGCCACCAGCAGAGATTTGGGGGGGGGTGAAAAACTGTTTTTT. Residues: CATSRDLGGGEKLFF. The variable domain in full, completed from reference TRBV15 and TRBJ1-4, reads DAMVIQNPRYQVTQFGKPVTLSCSQTLNHNVMYWYQQKSSQAPKLLFHYYDKDFNNEADTPDNFQSRRPNTSFCFLDIRSPGLGDTAMYLCATSRDLGGGEKLFFGSGTQLSVL.